The present T cell receptor (beta chain) was sequenced within a study of human T cells and chemical hapten exposure. As for the study in general: The patients were mostly female; they had alopecia areata, totalis or universalis.

Per the original data handling: Between about 23,224 and 700,000 TCRs appeared in each sample, and the median stood at roughly 100,000. MiXCR was run by TCRdb on the RACE reads, yielding one entry per CDR3 protein. TCRdb's processing, not the authors' own work, is the source of the V and J calls. The sample has tens of thousands of distinct CDR3 sequences; roughly 9.8% are singletons. There are many counts of this clonotype. Time point given: pre-sensitization, week 0. The treatment here: therapeutic diphenylcyclopropenone sensitization with weekly scalp DPC. In every case, blood was obtained before the patch test was applied. Non-pregnant alopecia patients aged 18 to 70, suitable for DPC therapy. The CDR3 contains 13 residues. Trimming took 8 bases from V and 14 from J; bases not matched to a gene: 13.

This TCR was recovered from a woman aged 45-65 years with alopecia areata. Some clones in this sample may be carry-over from other donors' samples. This rearrangement joins TRBV12-3 or TRBV12-4 to TRBJ2-1; 9 bases agree with TRBD2. The input for sequencing was whole blood, taken in connection with sensitization to the hapten diphenylcyclopropenone (DPC). The CDR3 reads CASVTSGSFSEFF. In nucleotides, the CDR3 is TGTGCCAGCGTAACTAGCGGGTCTTTCTCGGAGTTCTTC.